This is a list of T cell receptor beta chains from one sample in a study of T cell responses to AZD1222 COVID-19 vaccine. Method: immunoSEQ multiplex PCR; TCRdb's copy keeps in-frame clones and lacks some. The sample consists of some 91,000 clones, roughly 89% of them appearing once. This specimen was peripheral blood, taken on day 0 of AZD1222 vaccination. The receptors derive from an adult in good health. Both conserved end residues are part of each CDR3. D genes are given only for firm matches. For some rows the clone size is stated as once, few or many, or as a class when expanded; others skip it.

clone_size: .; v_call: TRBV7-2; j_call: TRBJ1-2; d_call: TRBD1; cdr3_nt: TGTGCCAGCAGCTTACAGGGGGGGCAGGTACCTTATGGCTACACCTTC; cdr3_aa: CASSLQGGQVPYGYTF
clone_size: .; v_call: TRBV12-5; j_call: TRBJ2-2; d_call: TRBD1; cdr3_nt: TGTGCTAGTGGTTTGGTACTAAAGGGACAGATCACCGGGGAGCTGTTTTTT; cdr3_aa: CASGLVLKGQITGELFF
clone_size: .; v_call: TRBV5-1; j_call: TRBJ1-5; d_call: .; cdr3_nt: TGCGCCAGCAGCTTGGGGATGGGTGGGCCCCAGCATTTT; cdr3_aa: CASSLGMGGPQHF
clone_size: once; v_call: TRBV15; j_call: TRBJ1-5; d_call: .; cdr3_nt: TGTGCCACCAGCAGAGATCACAGGTCGGGCAATCAGCCCCAGCATTTT; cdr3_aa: CATSRDHRSGNQPQHF
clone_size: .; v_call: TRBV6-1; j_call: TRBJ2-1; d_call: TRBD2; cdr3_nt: TGTGCCAGCAGTGATGAGTGGGGGGGGTACAATGAGCAGTTCTTC; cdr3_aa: CASSDEWGGYNEQFF
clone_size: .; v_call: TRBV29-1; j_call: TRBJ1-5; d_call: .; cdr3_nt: TGCAGCGTTTCCCACGACAATCAGCCCCAGCATTTT; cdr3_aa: CSVSHDNQPQHF
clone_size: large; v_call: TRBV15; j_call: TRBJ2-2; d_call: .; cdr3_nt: TGTGCCACCAGCAGAGCAGACCTAGCCGGGGAGCTGTTTTTT; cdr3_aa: CATSRADLAGELFF
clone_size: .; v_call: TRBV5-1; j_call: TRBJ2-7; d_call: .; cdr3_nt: TGCGCCAGCTGGGGCATCGGGTCCTACGAGCAGTACTTC; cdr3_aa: CASWGIGSYEQYF
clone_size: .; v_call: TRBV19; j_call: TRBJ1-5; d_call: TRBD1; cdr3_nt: TGTGCCAGTGCGGGACAGGGGGCGTTTCTAAGCAATCAGCCCCAGCATTTT; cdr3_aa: CASAGQGAFLSNQPQHF
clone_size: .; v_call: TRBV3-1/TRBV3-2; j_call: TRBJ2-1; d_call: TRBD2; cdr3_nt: TGTGCCAGCAGTCGCTCTACTAGCGGCGTCCGTCATGAGCAGTTCTTC; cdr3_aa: CASSRSTSGVRHEQFF
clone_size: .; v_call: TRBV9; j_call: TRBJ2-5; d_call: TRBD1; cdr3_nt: TGTGCCAGCAGCGTAGCCGGGACAGTCTTAGAGACCCAGTACTTC; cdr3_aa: CASSVAGTVLETQYF
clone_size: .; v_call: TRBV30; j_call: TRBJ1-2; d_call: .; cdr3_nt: TGTGCCTGGAGGGCCAGGGACGGGCGCGGCTACACCTTC; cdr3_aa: CAWRARDGRGYTF
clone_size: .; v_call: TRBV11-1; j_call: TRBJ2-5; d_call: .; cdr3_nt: TGTGCCAGCACCTTCTCAGGGGAAGAGACCCAGTACTTC; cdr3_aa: CASTFSGEETQYF
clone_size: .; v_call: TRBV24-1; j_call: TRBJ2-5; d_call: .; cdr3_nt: TGTGCCACCAGTGAAACAGGGTGGGAGACCCAGTACTTC; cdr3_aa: CATSETGWETQYF
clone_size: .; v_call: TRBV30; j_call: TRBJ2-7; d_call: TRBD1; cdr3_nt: TGTGCCTGGAGCAGGGGGATAGTCTACGAGCAGTACTTC; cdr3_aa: CAWSRGIVYEQYF
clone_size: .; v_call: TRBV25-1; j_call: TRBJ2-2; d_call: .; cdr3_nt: TGTGCCAGCATCGGTCCTAGCGCGAACACCGGGGAGCTGTTTTTT; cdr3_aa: CASIGPSANTGELFF
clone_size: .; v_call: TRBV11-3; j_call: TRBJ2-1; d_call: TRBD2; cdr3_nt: TGTGCCAGCAGCTTAGGGACTAGCGGGAGTCCGGGGAGGGAGCAGTTCTTC; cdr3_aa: CASSLGTSGSPGREQFF
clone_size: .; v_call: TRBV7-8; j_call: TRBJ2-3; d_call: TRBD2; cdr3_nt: TGTGCCAGCAGCTTAGGGACTAGCGTGAACACAGATACGCAGTATTTT; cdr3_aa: CASSLGTSVNTDTQYF
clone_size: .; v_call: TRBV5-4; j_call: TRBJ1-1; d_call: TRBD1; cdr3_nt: TGTGCCAGCAGCTGGACAGGGGCGATTAACACTGAAGCTTTCTTT; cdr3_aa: CASSWTGAINTEAFF
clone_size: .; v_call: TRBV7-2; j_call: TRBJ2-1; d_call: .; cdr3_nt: TGTGCCAGCAGCTTACAACTGATCTCCTACAATGAGCAGTTCTTC; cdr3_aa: CASSLQLISYNEQFF
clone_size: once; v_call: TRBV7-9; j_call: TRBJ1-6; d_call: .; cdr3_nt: TGTGCCAGCAGCTTAGCTAGGGGACCCCTCCACTTT; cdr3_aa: CASSLARGPLHF
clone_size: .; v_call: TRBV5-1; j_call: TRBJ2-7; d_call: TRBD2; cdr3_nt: TGCGCCAGCAGCTTGGACACTAGCGGGAGTGGGGAGCAGTACTTC; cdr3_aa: CASSLDTSGSGEQYF
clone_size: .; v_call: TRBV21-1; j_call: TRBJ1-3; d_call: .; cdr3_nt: TGTGCCAGCAGCACGATGGGACCCAAGTCTAACTTGGGCTCTGGAAACACCATATATTTT; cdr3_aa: CASSTMGPKSNLGSGNTIYF
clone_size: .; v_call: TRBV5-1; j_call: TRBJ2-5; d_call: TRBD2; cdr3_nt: TGCGCCAGCAGCTTGGCCGTTAGCGGGAGTGGTGAGACCCAGTACTTC; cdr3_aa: CASSLAVSGSGETQYF
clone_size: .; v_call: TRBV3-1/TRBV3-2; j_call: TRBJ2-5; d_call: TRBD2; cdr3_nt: TGTGCCAGCAGCCAAGATTTCCAGCGGGGGGAACTGTACCAAGAGACCCAGTACTTC; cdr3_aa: CASSQDFQRGELYQETQYF
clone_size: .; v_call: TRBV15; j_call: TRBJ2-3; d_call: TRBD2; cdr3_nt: TGTGCCACCAGCATATCACCGGGACTAGCGGCGGGATCTTCCCCGAATACGCAGTATTTT; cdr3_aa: CATSISPGLAAGSSPNTQYF
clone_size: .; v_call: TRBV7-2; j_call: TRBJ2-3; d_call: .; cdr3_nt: TGTGCCAGCAGCCACCTCAGACGGGGTTACACAGATACGCAGTATTTT; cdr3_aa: CASSHLRRGYTDTQYF
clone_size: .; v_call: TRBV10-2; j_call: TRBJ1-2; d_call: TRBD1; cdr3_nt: TGCGCCAGCAGTTTGACAGGGGGGAACTATGGCTACACCTTC; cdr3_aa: CASSLTGGNYGYTF
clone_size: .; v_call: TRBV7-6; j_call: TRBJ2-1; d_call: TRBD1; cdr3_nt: TGTGCCAGCAGCTTAACTCTGTTAGGGACAGGGGGGAACAATGAGCAGTTCTTC; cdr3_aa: CASSLTLLGTGGNNEQFF
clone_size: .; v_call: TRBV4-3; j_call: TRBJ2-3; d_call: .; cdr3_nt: TGCGCCAGCAGCCAAGATGTAAGGGCCGAGTCCCATACGCAGTATTTT; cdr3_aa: CASSQDVRAESHTQYF
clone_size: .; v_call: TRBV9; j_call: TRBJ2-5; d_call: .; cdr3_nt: TGTGCCAGCAGCGTAGGGACAGAAGAGACCCAGTACTTC; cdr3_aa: CASSVGTEETQYF
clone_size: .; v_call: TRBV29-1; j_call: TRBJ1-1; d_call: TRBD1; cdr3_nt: TGCAGTGTACCTGCGGGACAGCAGGGGAACACTGAAGCTTTCTTT; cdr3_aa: CSVPAGQQGNTEAFF
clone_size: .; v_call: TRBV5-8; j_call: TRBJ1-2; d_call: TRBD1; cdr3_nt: TGTGCCAGCAGAAGGGACAGGGACGGCTACACCTTC; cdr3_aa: CASRRDRDGYTF
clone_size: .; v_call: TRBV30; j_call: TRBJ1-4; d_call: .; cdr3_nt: TGTGCCGGAGCGAGCAGCGCTAATGAAAAACTGTTTTTT; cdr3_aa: CAGASSANEKLFF
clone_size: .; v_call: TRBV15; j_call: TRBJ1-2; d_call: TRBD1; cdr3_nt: TGTGCCACCAGCAGACTTCAGGGGGCCGGAGGCTACACCTTC; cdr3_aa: CATSRLQGAGGYTF
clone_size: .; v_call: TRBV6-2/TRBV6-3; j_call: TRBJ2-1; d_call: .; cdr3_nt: TGTGCCAGCAGTTTAAGCTCCTACAATGAGCAGTTCTTC; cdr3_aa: CASSLSSYNEQFF
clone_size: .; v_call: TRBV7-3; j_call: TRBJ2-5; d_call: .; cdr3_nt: TGTGCCAGCAGCCGACAACCAGGGTACCAAGAGACCCAGTACTTC; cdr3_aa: CASSRQPGYQETQYF
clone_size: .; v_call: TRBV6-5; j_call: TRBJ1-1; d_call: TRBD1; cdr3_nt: TGTGCCAGCAGTTTTCAGGGGGAGAGCACTGAAGCTTTCTTT; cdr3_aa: CASSFQGESTEAFF
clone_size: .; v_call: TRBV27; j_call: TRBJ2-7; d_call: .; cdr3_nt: TGTGCCAGCAGTGGCTTGGGACAACGGGGGCAGTACTTC; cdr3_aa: CASSGLGQRGQYF
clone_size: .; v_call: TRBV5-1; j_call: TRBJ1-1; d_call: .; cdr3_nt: TGCGCCAGCAGCTTGAGTCGGGGGGCGGTGATCACTGAAGCTTTCTTT; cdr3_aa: CASSLSRGAVITEAFF
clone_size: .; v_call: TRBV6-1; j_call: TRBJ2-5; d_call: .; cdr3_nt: TGTGCCAGCAGTGAGGCAACCCCACAAGAGACCCAGTACTTC; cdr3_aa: CASSEATPQETQYF
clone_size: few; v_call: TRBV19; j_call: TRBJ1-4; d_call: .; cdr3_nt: TGTGCCAGTAGTTGGGAACAGGAAAAACTGTTTTTT; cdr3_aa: CASSWEQEKLFF
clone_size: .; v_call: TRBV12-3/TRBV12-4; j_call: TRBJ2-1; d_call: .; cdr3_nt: TGTGCCAGCAGTTTCCAAGCAAATGAGCAGTTCTTC; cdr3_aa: CASSFQANEQFF
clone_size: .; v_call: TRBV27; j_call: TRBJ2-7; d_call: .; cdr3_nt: TGTGCCAGCAGTTTTGGGGACGAGCAGTACTTC; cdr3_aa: CASSFGDEQYF
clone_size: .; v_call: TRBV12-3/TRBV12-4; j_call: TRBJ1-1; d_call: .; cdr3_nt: TGTGCCAGCAGGGCAGTTGGGTTCACTGAAGCTTTCTTT; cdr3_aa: CASRAVGFTEAFF
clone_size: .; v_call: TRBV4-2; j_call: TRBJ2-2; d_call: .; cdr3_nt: TGTGCCAGCAGCCAAGATTTCGATAACACCGGGGAGCTGTTTTTT; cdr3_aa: CASSQDFDNTGELFF
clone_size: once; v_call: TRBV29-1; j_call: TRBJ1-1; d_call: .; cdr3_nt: TGCAGCGTTGTTGGGGGGGGAAACACTGAAGCTTTCTTT; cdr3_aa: CSVVGGGNTEAFF